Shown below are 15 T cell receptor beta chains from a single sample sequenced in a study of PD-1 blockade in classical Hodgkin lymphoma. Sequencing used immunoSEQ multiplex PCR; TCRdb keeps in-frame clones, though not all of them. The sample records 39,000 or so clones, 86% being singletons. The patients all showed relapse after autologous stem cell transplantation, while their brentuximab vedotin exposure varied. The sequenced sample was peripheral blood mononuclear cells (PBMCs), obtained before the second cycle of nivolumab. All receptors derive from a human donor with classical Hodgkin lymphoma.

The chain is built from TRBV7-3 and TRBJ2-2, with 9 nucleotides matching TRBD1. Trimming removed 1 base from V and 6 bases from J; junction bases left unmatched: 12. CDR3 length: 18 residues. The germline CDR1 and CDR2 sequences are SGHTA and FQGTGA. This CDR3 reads CASSLSGGGTGIAGELFF. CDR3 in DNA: TGTGCCAGCAGCTTAAGTGGTGGCGGGACAGGGATCGCCGGGGAGCTGTTTTTT.

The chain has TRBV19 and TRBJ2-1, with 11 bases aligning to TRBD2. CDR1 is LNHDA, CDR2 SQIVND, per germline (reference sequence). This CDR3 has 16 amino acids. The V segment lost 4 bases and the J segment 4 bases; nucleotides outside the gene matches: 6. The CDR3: CASSRLAGGGYNEQFF. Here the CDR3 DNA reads TGTGCCAGTAGTAGGCTAGCGGGGGGAGGATACAATGAGCAGTTCTTC. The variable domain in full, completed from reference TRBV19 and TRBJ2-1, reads DGGITQSPKYLFRKEGQNVTLSCEQNLNHDAMYWYRQDPGQGLRLIYYSQIVNDFQKGDIAEGYSVSREKKESFPLTVTSAQKNPTAFYLCASSRLAGGGYNEQFFGPGTRLTVL.

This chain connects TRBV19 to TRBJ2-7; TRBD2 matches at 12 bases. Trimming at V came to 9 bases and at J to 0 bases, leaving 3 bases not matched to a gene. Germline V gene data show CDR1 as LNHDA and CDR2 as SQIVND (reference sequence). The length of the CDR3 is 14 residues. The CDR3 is CARSSGRGSYEQYF. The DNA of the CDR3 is TGTGCCAGATCTAGCGGGAGGGGCTCCTACGAGCAGTACTTC.

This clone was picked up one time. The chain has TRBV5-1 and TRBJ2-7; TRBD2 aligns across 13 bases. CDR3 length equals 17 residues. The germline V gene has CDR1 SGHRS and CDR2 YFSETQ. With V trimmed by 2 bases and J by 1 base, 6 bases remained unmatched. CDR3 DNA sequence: TGCGCCAGCAGCTTAGGACTAGCGGGGGTTCAGTCCTACGAGCAGTACTTC. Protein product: CASSLGLAGVQSYEQYF.

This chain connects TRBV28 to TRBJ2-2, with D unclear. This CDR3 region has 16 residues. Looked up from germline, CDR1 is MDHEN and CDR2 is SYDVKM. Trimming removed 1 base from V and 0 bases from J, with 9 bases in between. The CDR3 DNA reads TGTGCCAGCAGTTTATTTTGGATAGCGAACACCGGGGAGCTGTTTTTT. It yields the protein CASSLFWIANTGELFF.

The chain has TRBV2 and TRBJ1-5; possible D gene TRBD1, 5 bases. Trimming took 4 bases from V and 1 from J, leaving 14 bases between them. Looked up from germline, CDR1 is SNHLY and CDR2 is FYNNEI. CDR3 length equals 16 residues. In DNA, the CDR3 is TGTGCCAGCAGTGTACGGGGGTTGGGGAGCAATCAGCCCCAGCATTTT. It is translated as CASSVRGLGSNQPQHF.

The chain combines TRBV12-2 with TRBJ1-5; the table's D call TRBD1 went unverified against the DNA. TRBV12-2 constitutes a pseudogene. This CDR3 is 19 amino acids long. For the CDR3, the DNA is TGTGCAAGTCGCTCAGTAGAGGGGGGGACAGGGTCTTTTGATCAGCCCCAGCATTTT. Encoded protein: CASRSVEGGTGSFDQPQHF.

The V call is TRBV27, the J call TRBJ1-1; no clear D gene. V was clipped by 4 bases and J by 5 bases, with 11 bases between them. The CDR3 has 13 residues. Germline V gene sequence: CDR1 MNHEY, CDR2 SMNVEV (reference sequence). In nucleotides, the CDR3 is TGTGCCAGCAGTTCAAGAGAATATACTGAAGCTTTCTTT. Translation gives CASSSREYTEAFF.

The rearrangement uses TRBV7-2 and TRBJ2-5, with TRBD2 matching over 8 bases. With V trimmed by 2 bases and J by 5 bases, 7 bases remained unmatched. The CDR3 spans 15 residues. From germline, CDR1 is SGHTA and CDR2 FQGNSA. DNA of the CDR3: TGTGCCAGCAGCTTATCAGCGGGAGTGGTGGAGACCCAGTACTTC. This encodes CASSLSAGVVETQYF.

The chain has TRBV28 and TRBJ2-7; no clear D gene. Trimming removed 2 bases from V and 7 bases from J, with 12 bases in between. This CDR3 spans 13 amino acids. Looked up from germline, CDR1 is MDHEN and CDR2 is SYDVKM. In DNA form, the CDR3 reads TGTGCCAGCAGTTTAACATCCTATGGAGAGCAGTACTTC. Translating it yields CASSLTSYGEQYF.

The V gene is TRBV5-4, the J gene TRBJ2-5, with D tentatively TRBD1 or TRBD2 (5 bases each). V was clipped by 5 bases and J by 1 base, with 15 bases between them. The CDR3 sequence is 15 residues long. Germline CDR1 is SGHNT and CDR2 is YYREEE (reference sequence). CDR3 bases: TGTGCCAGCAGGGAGTTTTCTGGGACCCAAGAGACCCAGTACTTC. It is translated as CASREFSGTQETQYF.

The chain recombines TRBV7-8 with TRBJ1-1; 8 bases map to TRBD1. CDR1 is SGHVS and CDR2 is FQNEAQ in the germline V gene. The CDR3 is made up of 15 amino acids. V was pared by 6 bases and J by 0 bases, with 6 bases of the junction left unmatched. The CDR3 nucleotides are TGTGCCAGCAGGGGCCAGGGGGCGATGAACACTGAAGCTTTCTTT. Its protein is CASRGQGAMNTEAFF.

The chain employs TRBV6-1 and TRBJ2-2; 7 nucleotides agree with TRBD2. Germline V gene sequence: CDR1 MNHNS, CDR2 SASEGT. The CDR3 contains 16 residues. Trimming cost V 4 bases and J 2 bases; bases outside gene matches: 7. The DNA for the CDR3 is TGTGCCAGCAGTGGACCCGGGACTACCAACACCGGGGAGCTGTTTTTT. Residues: CASSGPGTTNTGELFF.

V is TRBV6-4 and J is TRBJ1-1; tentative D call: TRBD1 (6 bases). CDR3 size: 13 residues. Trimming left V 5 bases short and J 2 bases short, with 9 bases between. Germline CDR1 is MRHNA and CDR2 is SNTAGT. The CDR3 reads CASSRGENTEAFF. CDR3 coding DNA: TGTGCCAGCAGTAGGGGGGAAAACACTGAAGCTTTCTTT.

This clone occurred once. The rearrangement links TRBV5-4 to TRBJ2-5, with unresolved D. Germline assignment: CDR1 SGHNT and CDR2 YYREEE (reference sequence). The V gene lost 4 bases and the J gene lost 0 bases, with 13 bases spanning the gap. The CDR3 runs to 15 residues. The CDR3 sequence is CASSPRSLYQETQYF. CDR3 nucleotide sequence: TGTGCCAGCAGCCCCAGATCTTTGTACCAAGAGACCCAGTACTTC.